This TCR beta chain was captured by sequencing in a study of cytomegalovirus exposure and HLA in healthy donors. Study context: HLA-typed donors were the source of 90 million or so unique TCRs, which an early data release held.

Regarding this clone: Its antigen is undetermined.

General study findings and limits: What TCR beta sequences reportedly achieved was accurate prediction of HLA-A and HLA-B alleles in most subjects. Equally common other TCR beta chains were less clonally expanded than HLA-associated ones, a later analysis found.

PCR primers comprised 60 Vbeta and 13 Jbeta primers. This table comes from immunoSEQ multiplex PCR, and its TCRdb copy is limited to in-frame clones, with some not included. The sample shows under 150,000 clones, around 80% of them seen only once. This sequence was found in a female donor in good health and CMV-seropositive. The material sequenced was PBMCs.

The CDR3 spells CAWSQGQNYGYTF. CDR3 in DNA: TGTGCCTGGAGCCAAGGACAGAACTATGGCTACACCTTC. V usage is TRBV30 and J usage is TRBJ1-2; TRBD1 might be the D (6 bases). The CDR3 totals 13 residues. Germline CDR1 is GTSNPN and CDR2 is SVGIG (reference sequence). Trimming took off 3 bases at V and 2 bases at J, with 10 bases between the two ends.